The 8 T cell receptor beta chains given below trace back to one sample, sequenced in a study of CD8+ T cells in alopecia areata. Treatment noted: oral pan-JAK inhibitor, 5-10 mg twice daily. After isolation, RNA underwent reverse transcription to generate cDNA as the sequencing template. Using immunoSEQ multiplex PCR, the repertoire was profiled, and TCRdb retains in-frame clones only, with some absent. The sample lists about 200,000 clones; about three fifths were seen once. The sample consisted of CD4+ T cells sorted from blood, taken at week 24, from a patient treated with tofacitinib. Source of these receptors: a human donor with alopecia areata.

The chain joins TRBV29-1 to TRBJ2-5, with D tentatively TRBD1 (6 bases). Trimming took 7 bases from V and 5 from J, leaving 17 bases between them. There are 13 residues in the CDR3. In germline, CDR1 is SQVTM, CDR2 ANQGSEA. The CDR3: CSGGTLSGETQYF. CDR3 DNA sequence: TGCAGCGGAGGGACACTCTCGGGGGAGACCCAGTACTTC.

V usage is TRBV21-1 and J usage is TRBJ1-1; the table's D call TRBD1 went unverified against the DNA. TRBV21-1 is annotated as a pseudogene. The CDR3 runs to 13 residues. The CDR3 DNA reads TGTGCCAGCAGACAGGGGGTGAACACTGAAGCTTTCTTT. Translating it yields CASRQGVNTEAFF.

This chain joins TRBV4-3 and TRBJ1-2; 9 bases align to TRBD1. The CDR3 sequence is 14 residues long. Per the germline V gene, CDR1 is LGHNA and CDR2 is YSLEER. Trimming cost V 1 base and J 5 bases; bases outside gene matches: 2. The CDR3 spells CASSQVGTGYGYTF. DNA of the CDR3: TGCGCCAGCAGCCAAGTTGGGACAGGGTATGGCTACACCTTC.

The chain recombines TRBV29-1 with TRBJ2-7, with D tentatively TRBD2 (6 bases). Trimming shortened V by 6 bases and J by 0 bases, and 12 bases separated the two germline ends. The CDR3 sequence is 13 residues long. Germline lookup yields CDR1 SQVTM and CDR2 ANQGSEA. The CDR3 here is CSVRGRASYEQYF. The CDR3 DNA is TGCAGCGTGCGGGGCAGGGCCTCCTACGAGCAGTACTTC.

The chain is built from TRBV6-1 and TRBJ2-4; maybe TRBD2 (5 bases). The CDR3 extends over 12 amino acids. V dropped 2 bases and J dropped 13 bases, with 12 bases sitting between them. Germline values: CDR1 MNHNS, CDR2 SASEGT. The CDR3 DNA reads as TGTGCCAGCAGTGAAATCGGGGTGGTACAGTACTTC. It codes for CASSEIGVVQYF.

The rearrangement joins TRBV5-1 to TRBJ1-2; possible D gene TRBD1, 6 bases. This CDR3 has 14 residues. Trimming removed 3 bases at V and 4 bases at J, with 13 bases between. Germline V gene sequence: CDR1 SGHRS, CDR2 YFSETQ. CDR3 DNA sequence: TGCGCCAGCAGCTCCTCTGGACAGCCCTATGGCTACACCTTC. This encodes CASSSSGQPYGYTF.

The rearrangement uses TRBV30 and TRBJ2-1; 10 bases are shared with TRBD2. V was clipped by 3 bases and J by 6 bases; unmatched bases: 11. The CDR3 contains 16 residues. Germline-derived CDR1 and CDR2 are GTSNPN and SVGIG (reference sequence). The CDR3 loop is CAWSTTYLAGGNEQFF. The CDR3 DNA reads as TGTGCCTGGAGCACCACTTATTTAGCGGGAGGCAATGAGCAGTTCTTC. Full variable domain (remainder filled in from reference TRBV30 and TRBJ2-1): SQTIHQWPATLVQPVGSPLSLECTVEGTSNPNLYWYRQAAGRGLQLLFYSVGIGQISSEVPQNLSASRPQDRQFILSSKKLLLSDSGFYLCAWSTTYLAGGNEQFFGPGTRLTVL.

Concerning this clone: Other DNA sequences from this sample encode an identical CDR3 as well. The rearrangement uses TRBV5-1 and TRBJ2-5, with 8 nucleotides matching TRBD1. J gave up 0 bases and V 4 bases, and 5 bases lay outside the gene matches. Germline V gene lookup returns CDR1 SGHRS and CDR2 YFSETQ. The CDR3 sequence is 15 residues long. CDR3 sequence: CASSLGQGYQETQYF. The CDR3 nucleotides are TGCGCCAGCAGCCTAGGACAGGGATACCAAGAGACCCAGTACTTC. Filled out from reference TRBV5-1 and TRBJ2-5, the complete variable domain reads KAGVTQTPRYLIKTRGQQVTLSCSPISGHRSVSWYQQTPGQGLQFLFEYFSETQRNKGNFPGRFSGRQFSNSRSEMNVSTLELGDSALYLCASSLGQGYQETQYFGPGTRLLVL.